This T cell receptor (beta chain) was documented in a study of metastatic and nonmetastatic thyroid tumors. Germline CDR1 KGHDR, CDR2 SFDVKD. V was pared by 4 bases and J by 12 bases, with 7 bases of the junction left unmatched. There are 13 residues in the CDR3. This clone was seen repeatedly, ten times or more. Its antigen is not known. Treatment of any kind had been given to no patient before thyroid surgery. Through MiXCR, TCRdb re-clonotyped the PCR reads. The sample consists of some 30,000 clones, 10% to 12% of them appearing once. Study-wide results and caveats: Within blood and tumor, benign nodules reportedly had significantly lower TCR beta diversity than malignant thyroid tumors did.

This rearrangement joins TRBV24-1 to TRBJ2-5; TRBD1 aligns across 10 bases. The clonotype comes from a female donor with papillary thyroid cancer or a benign thyroid nodule (not recorded which). Some clones in this sample may be carry-over from other donors' samples. Sequencing input: blood. The CDR3 DNA is TGTGCCACCAGTGACCAGGTGACAGGGGGCAAGTACTTC. Translating gives CATSDQVTGGKYF.